The T cell receptor (beta chain) described here comes from a study of PD-1 blockade in classical Hodgkin lymphoma. In the study overall: Nivolumab was administered to patients intravenously at 3 mg/kg every 2 weeks.

Each patient experienced a relapse that followed autologous stem cell transplantation, and brentuximab vedotin exposure varied. Complete response, partial response or progressive disease constituted the best responses recorded. V trimming: 4 bases; J trimming: 2 bases; junction bases outside the gene matches: 4. Germline CDR1 MNHEY, CDR2 SMNVEV (reference sequence). This CDR3 spans 15 amino acids. The data were produced by immunoSEQ multiplex PCR, yet TCRdb's version contains in-frame clones alone and is incomplete. The sample lists approximately 50,000 clones, about 88% seen once, with 5% to 6% in the top ten. General observations from the study: Newly diagnosed patients reportedly had lower baseline TCR diversity than healthy donors. CD4+ TCR diversity, unlike CD8+, climbed significantly by C4D1.

A word on this clone: The antigen remains unidentified.

The sequencing here drew on peripheral blood mononuclear cells (PBMCs), taken before the second cycle of nivolumab. This chain joins TRBV27 and TRBJ1-3, with 8 bases identical to TRBD1. This TCR was recovered from a human donor with classical Hodgkin lymphoma. The CDR3 nucleotides are TGTGCCAGCAGTTCCACGGACAGGGCTGGAAACACCATATATTTT. Translation: CASSSTDRAGNTIYF.